This TCR beta chain was recorded in a study of OX40 agonist ivuxolimab in advanced cancers. Whole-study context: Cohort: 80% to 90% men, mean age about 60, aged roughly 23 to 90. It was permissible to have had prior anti-PD-1, anti-PD-L1 or anti-CTLA-4 therapy, and around 43% had some. Whole-study findings and limits: Clonal expansion from baseline to week 6 occurred in both CD4+ and CD8+ T cells. Compared with CD4+, CD8+ T cells on average had more expanded clones.

The data were produced by immunoSEQ multiplex PCR, yet TCRdb's version contains in-frame clones alone and is incomplete. The sample holds under 45,000 clones, 65% to 80% seen once. V gave up 6 bases and J gave up 1 base, with 10 bases separating them. This CDR3 spans 13 amino acids. The germline CDR1 and CDR2 sequences are MNHNY and SVGAGI (reference sequence). On this clone: Its antigen is undetermined.

The chain combines TRBV6-6 with TRBJ2-7; D gene uncertain. The sequenced sample was CD4+ or CD8+ T cells sorted from blood, obtained in a trial of the OX40 agonist ivuxolimab. The source of this sequence is an adult with an advanced solid tumor such as melanoma, head and neck, liver or kidney cancer. CDR3 protein: CASRDGQSYEQYV. CDR3 sequence (DNA): TGTGCCAGCAGGGACGGTCAGTCCTACGAGCAGTACGTC.